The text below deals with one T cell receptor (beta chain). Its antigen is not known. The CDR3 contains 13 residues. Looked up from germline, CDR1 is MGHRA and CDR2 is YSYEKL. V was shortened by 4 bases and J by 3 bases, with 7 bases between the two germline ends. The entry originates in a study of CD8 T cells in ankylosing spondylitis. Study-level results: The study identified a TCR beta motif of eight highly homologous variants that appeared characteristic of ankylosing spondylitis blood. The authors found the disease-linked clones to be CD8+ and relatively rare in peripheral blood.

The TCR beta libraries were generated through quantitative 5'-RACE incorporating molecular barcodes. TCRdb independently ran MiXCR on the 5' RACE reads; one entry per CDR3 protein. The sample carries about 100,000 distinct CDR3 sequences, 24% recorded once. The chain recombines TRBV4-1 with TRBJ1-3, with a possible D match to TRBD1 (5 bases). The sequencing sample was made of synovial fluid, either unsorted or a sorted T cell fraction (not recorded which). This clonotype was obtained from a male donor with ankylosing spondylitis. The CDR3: CASSRGGGNTIYF. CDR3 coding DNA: TGCGCCAGCAGCCGGGGGGGTGGAAACACCATATATTTT.